These 31 T cell receptor beta chains were sequenced from one sample in a study of control samples from healthy donors and cancer patients. Assay used: immunoSEQ multiplex PCR; TCRdb lists only in-frame clones, some missing. There are over 200,000 clones in the sample; roughly four fifths occur only once, and about an eighth lies in the top ten. The sample was PBMCs. The source of these receptors is a woman between 55 and 75 years old with lung cancer.

V usage is TRBV5-1 and J usage is TRBJ2-1; the match to TRBD1 covers 10 bases. Germline V gene lookup returns CDR1 SGHRS and CDR2 YFSETQ. This CDR3 has 15 amino acids. V shed 2 bases, J shed 7 bases, and the junction held 6 bases outside the gene matches. The CDR3 protein is CASSFTGTGVNEQFF. In DNA form, the CDR3 reads TGCGCCAGCAGCTTTACCGGGACAGGGGTAAATGAGCAGTTCTTC.

The J gene is TRBJ2-5, the V gene TRBV15, with 10 nucleotides matching TRBD2. V dropped 3 bases and J dropped 2; count of bases not matched to a gene: 6. This CDR3 comprises 16 residues. From germline, CDR1 is LNHNV and CDR2 YYDKDF (reference sequence). CDR3 sequence reads: CATSSPLAGVQETQYF. The CDR3, as DNA: TGTGCCACCAGCAGCCCGCTAGCGGGAGTTCAAGAGACCCAGTACTTC.

This clone was seen a handful of times. The genes are TRBV5-1 and TRBJ2-5; D possibly corresponds to TRBD1 (5 bases). V was trimmed by 5 bases and J by 1 base, leaving 15 bases between them. Germline CDR1 and CDR2: SGHRS and YFSETQ. The CDR3 is made up of 15 amino acids. The CDR3 is CASRSWGSPQETQYF. CDR3 DNA sequence: TGCGCCAGCAGGTCCTGGGGCAGTCCCCAAGAGACCCAGTACTTC.

V gene TRBV7-3 combines with J gene TRBJ2-7; 10 bases align to TRBD2. Germline assignment: CDR1 SGHTA and CDR2 FQGTGA. The CDR3 totals 16 residues. The V and J ends lost 2 bases and 6 bases, in that order; junction bases with no gene match: 10. CDR3 DNA sequence: TGTGCCAGCAGCTTATTAGGGCTAGCGGGAGATGCCGAGCAGTACTTC. The encoded protein is CASSLLGLAGDAEQYF.

V usage is TRBV5-1 and J usage is TRBJ2-5; the match to TRBD1 covers 8 bases. Germline V CDR1 and CDR2: SGHRS, YFSETQ. CDR3 size: 14 residues. J lost 5 bases, V lost 5 bases, and 8 bases had no gene match. The CDR3 DNA reads as TGCGCCAGCAGTCAAGACAGGGGAAGGGAGACCCAGTACTTC. Translating gives CASSQDRGRETQYF.

The V and J genes are TRBV30 and TRBJ2-5; TRBD2 might be the D (6 bases). CDR1 is GTSNPN, CDR2 SVGIG, per germline (reference sequence). V was clipped by 1 base and J by 5 bases, with 20 bases between them. The CDR3 contains 16 residues. CDR3 sequence: CAWSAVGTGESETQYF. The CDR3 DNA reads as TGTGCCTGGAGTGCGGTAGGGACTGGGGAATCGGAGACCCAGTACTTC.

This chain joins TRBV7-3 and TRBJ2-1; tentatively, D is TRBD1 (6 bases). V shed 5 bases and J shed 9 bases, with 14 bases lying between them. CDR3 length: 13 residues. CDR1 and CDR2 from the germline V gene are SGHTA and FQGTGA. CDR3 nucleotides: TGTGCCAGCAGCCGGACAGAGTTCACTGAGCAGTTCTTC. Translation gives CASSRTEFTEQFF.

This clone turned up a few times. This chain links TRBV19 with TRBJ1-2; D perhaps matches TRBD1 (5 bases). CDR1 and CDR2 (germline): LNHDA, SQIVND (reference sequence). Trimming took off 2 bases at V and 5 bases at J, with 12 bases between the two ends. The CDR3 length is 14 residues. The CDR3 loop reads CASSIIAGTYGYTF. CDR3 sequence (DNA): TGTGCCAGTAGTATAATAGCCGGGACTTATGGCTACACCTTC.

V and J are TRBV5-1 and TRBJ2-6; 7 bases agree with TRBD1. J lost 0 bases, V lost 8 bases, and 5 bases had no gene match. Germline values: CDR1 SGHRS, CDR2 YFSETQ. There are 15 residues in the CDR3. CDR3 nucleotides: TGCGCCAGTACGGGACAGCGCTCTGGGGCCAACGTCCTGACTTTC. Protein: CASTGQRSGANVLTF.

The chain uses TRBV9 and TRBJ1-1, with 9 bases matching TRBD1. This CDR3 has 15 amino acids. Germline loops: CDR1 SGDLS, CDR2 YYNGEE. V lost 3 bases to trimming and J lost 3 bases; unmatched junction nucleotides: 6. The CDR3 reads CASSARQGGYTEAFF. The DNA of the CDR3 is TGTGCCAGCAGCGCTCGACAGGGGGGTTACACTGAAGCTTTCTTT. The variable domain in full, completed from reference TRBV9 and TRBJ1-1, reads DSGVTQTPKHLITATGQRVTLRCSPRSGDLSVYWYQQSLDQGLQFLIQYYNGEERAKGNILERFSAQQFPDLHSELNLSSLELGDSALYFCASSARQGGYTEAFFGQGTRLTVV.

The rearrangement joins TRBV27 to TRBJ2-7, with TRBD1 identical over 8 bases. Trimming cost V 6 bases and J 6 bases; bases outside gene matches: 7. Germline CDR1 reads MNHEY; CDR2 reads SMNVEV (reference sequence). The CDR3 has 13 amino acids. The CDR3, as DNA: TGTGCCAGCAGACTACAGGGGGTCGGCGAGCAGTACTTC. This codes for CASRLQGVGEQYF.

The chain uses TRBV9 and TRBJ1-5; a possible D gene is TRBD1 (6 bases). Trimming removed 1 base from V and 5 bases from J, with 13 bases in between. Germline CDR1 SGDLS, CDR2 YYNGEE. The CDR3 extends over 15 amino acids. The CDR3 reads CASSVLGQYYQPQHF. The CDR3, as DNA: TGTGCCAGCAGCGTATTAGGACAGTATTATCAGCCCCAGCATTTT.

The CDR3 region is CASSSEALAGETQYF. The CDR3 DNA follows: TGTGCCAGCAGCTCGGAAGCACTAGCGGGAGAGACCCAGTACTTC. The rearrangement joins TRBV5-4 to TRBJ2-5, with 9 bases identical to TRBD2. Germline CDR1 is SGHNT and CDR2 is YYREEE (reference sequence). V gave up 3 bases and J gave up 4 bases; unmatched junction bases: 7. The CDR3 is 15 amino acids.

Written as DNA, the CDR3 is TGTGCCAGCAGCCCCCTCGAGGCTTCCTACGAGCAGTACTTC. Its translation is CASSPLEASYEQYF. The chain recombines TRBV3-1 (or the pseudogene TRBV3-2) with TRBJ2-7; D not certain. This CDR3 is 14 amino acids long. CDR1 is LGHDT, CDR2 YNNKEL, per germline (reference sequence). V lost 4 bases and J lost 1, with 11 bases in between.

The genes are TRBV4-2 and TRBJ2-2; TRBD2 aligns across 12 bases. V shed 0 bases and J 6 bases; nucleotides not matched to a gene: 8. CDR1 is LGHNA and CDR2 is YNFKEQ in the germline V gene. The CDR3 contains 18 residues. CDR3 residues: CASSQDPLAGGRAGELFF. The DNA for the CDR3 is TGTGCCAGCAGCCAAGATCCACTAGCGGGAGGTCGGGCCGGGGAGCTGTTTTTT.

The V call is TRBV5-4, the J call TRBJ1-4; TRBD1 might be the D (6 bases). V lost 4 bases and J 0 bases, leaving 16 bases between the germline ends. This CDR3 comprises 17 residues. Germline lookup yields CDR1 SGHNT and CDR2 YYREEE (reference sequence). This chain's CDR3 is CASSPGGVVATNEKLFF. For the CDR3, the DNA is TGTGCCAGCAGCCCCGGGGGCGTCGTTGCAACTAATGAAAAACTGTTTTTT.

The genes are TRBV7-9 and TRBJ1-1; 12 positions match TRBD1. CDR3 length equals 18 residues. Per germline, CDR1 SEHNR and CDR2 FQNEAQ (reference sequence). The V gene end was trimmed by 5 bases and the J gene end by 5 bases; junction bases not matched to a gene: 15. The CDR3 DNA sequence: TGTGCCAGCAGCCCTTATAGGGACAGGGGGCGCGGTTGGACTGAAGCTTTCTTT. Translated, it gives CASSPYRDRGRGWTEAFF.

The chain has TRBV5-1 and TRBJ1-4; 8 bases fit TRBD1. Germline assignment: CDR1 SGHRS and CDR2 YFSETQ. Trimming took 0 bases from V and 8 from J; bases not matched to a gene: 9. The CDR3 covers 16 residues. The CDR3 loop is CASSLDGQGWEEKLFF. CDR3 nucleotide sequence: TGCGCCAGCAGCTTGGACGGACAGGGTTGGGAAGAAAAACTGTTTTTT. Full variable domain (outside the CDR3, taken from reference TRBV5-1 and TRBJ1-4): KAGVTQTPRYLIKTRGQQVTLSCSPISGHRSVSWYQQTPGQGLQFLFEYFSETQRNKGNFPGRFSGRQFSNSRSEMNVSTLELGDSALYLCASSLDGQGWEEKLFFGSGTQLSVL.

This rearrangement joins TRBV10-3 to TRBJ1-5; D not certain. Germline CDR1 is ENHRY and CDR2 is SYGVKD. The CDR3 extends over 15 amino acids. V was clipped by 0 bases and J by 1 base, with 7 bases between them. The CDR3 loop reads CAISESGGSNQPQHF. The CDR3 DNA is TGTGCCATCAGTGAGTCGGGCGGGAGCAATCAGCCCCAGCATTTT.

The rearrangement links TRBV6-1 to TRBJ2-4; possible D gene TRBD2, 5 bases. CDR3 length: 13 residues. Trimming left V 3 bases short and J 7 bases short, with 10 bases between. The germline V gene has CDR1 MNHNS and CDR2 SASEGT. The CDR3 region has the DNA TGTGCCAGCAGTGAGGACTTCTTGAACATTCAGTACTTC. Its translation: CASSEDFLNIQYF.

The V gene is TRBV28, the J gene TRBJ2-1, with unresolved D. Germline CDR1 reads MDHEN; CDR2 reads SYDVKM. V dropped 5 bases and J dropped 7 bases, with 9 bases sitting between them. This CDR3 region has 12 residues. The CDR3, as DNA: TGTGCCAGCAGTGCGTACAGAAATGAGCAGTTCTTC. Its translation: CASSAYRNEQFF.

This rearrangement joins TRBV21-1 to TRBJ1-3. TRBV21-1 is a known pseudogene. The CDR3 consists of 17 residues. Written as DNA, the CDR3 is TGTGCCAGCAGCTCCCCCCGGACGGGGGAAGGTGGAAACACCATATATTTT. The encoded protein is CASSSPRTGEGGNTIYF.

The chain has TRBV29-1 and TRBJ1-2; D not certain. Germline V CDR1 and CDR2: SQVTM, ANQGSEA. Trimming removed 8 bases at V and 6 bases at J, with 13 bases between. The CDR3 totals 11 residues. The CDR3 bases are TGCAGCACACTCGTTGGGCATGGCTACACCTTC. Translating gives CSTLVGHGYTF. The full variable domain, completed using reference TRBV29-1 and TRBJ1-2, is SAVISQKPSRDICQRGTSLTIQCQVDSQVTMMFWYRQQPGQSLTLIATANQGSEATYESGFVIDKFPISRPNLTFSTLTVSNMSPEDSSIYLCSTLVGHGYTFGSGTRLTVV.

This sequence joins TRBV6-5 and TRBJ1-1; the D gene is possibly TRBD1 (6 bases). Per germline, CDR1 MNHEY and CDR2 SVGAGI. The CDR3 has 13 residues. The ends were cut back, 5 bases at V and 2 bases at J, with 9 bases in the middle. The CDR3: CASSPRGNTEAFF. DNA for the CDR3: TGTGCCAGCAGTCCCAGGGGAAACACTGAAGCTTTCTTT.

The chain recombines TRBV29-1 with TRBJ2-2; no definite D call. The CDR3 totals 11 residues. Germline V gene data show CDR1 as SQVTM and CDR2 as ANQGSEA. Trimming removed 4 bases from V and 4 bases from J, with 4 bases in between. The CDR3 DNA follows: TGCAGCGTTGTTGTCACCGGGGAGCTGTTTTTT. Protein product: CSVVVTGELFF.

J is TRBJ2-3 and V is TRBV29-1, with 8 bases fitting TRBD1. Germline V lookup: CDR1 SQVTM, CDR2 ANQGSEA. V shed 4 bases and J 5 bases; nucleotides not matched to a gene: 2. This CDR3 has 12 amino acids. CDR3 nucleotides: TGCAGCGTTGGGACAGGGCTAGATACGCAGTATTTT. This sequence encodes CSVGTGLDTQYF.

The rearrangement joins TRBV24-1 to TRBJ2-1, with 9 bases fitting TRBD1. The germline gives CDR1 KGHDR, CDR2 SFDVKD. V gave up 4 bases and J gave up 3 bases; unmatched junction bases: 6. CDR3 length equals 16 residues. CDR3: CATSDPDRGNYNEQFF. DNA of the CDR3: TGTGCCACCAGTGACCCGGACAGGGGCAACTACAATGAGCAGTTCTTC.

This chain links TRBV30 with TRBJ2-7; D possibly corresponds to TRBD1 (5 bases). Germline V gene sequence: CDR1 GTSNPN, CDR2 SVGIG (reference sequence). The CDR3 length is 12 residues. The V end lost 1 base, the J end lost 3 bases, and 7 bases lay between the germline ends. CDR3 sequence reads: CAWSGQGYEQYF. The DNA for the CDR3 is TGTGCCTGGAGTGGGCAGGGCTACGAGCAGTACTTC.

CDR3 DNA: TGCGCCAGCAGCCTTGGCGGGAGGGCCTCGGAGACCCAGTACTTC. This codes for CASSLGGRASETQYF. The chain links TRBV5-1 to TRBJ2-5; 9 bases align to TRBD2. CDR3 size: 15 residues. CDR1 and CDR2 from the germline V gene are SGHRS and YFSETQ. V was pared by 4 bases and J by 5 bases, with 9 bases of the junction left unmatched.

Regarding this clone: One junction end disagrees with the germline gene, perhaps due to a read error. The V and J genes are TRBV3-1 (or the pseudogene TRBV3-2) and TRBJ1-6; a weak D match, TRBD1 (5 bases). The germline gives CDR1 LGHDT, CDR2 YNNKEL (reference sequence). This CDR3 contains 11 residues. The DNA of the CDR3 is TGTGTCAGCAGGTTGGGGGGAGCCCTCCACTTT. Its translation is CVSRLGGALHF.

The table lists this clone with a count of one. This chain uses TRBV19 with TRBJ2-7; 12 nucleotides agree with TRBD2. With V trimmed by 4 bases and J by 4 bases, 2 bases remained unmatched. This CDR3 comprises 14 residues. The V gene's germline CDR1 is LNHDA and CDR2 SQIVND (reference sequence). This CDR3 is CASSRTSGMYEQYF. CDR3 in DNA: TGTGCCAGTAGTAGGACTAGCGGGATGTACGAGCAGTACTTC.